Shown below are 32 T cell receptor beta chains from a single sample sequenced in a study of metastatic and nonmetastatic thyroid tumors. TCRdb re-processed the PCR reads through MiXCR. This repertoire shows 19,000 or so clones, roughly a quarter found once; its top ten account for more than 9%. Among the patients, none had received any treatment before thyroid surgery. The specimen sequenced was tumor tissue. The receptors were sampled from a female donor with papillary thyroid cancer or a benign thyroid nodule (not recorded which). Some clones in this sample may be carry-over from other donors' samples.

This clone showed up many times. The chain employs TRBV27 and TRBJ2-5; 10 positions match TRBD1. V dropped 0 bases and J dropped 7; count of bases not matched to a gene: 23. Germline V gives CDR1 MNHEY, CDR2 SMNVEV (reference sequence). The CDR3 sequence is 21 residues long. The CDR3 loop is CASSLSNPDPHRDRGPLTQYF. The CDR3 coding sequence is TGTGCCAGCAGTTTATCTAATCCGGACCCCCACCGGGACAGGGGACCGTTGACCCAGTACTTC.

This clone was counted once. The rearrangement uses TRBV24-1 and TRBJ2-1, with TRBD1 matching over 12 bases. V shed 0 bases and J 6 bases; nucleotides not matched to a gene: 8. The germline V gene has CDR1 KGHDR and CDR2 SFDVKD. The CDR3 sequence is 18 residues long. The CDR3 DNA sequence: TGTGCCACCAGTGATTTGCTATTCTGGGGACAGGGGGCCAATGAGCAGTTCTTC. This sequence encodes CATSDLLFWGQGANEQFF.

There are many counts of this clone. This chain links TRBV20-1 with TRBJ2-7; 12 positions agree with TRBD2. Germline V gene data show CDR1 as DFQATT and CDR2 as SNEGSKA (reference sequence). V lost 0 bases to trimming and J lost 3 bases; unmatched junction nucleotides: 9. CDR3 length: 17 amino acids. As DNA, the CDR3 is TGCAGTGCTAGAGATGAACTAGCGGGAGGATCGCTCTACGAGCAGTACTTC. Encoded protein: CSARDELAGGSLYEQYF.

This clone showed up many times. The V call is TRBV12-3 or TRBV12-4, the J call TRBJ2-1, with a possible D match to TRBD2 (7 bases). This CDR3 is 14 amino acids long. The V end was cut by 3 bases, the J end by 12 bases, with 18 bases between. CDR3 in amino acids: CASSLWGGGFGQFF. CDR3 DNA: TGTGCCAGCAGTTTGTGGGGGGGGGGCTTTGGGCAGTTCTTC.

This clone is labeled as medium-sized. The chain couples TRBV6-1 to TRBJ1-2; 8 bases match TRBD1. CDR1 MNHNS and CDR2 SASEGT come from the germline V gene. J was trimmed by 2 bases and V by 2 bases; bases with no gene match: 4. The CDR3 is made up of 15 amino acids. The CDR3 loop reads CASSEKRQGNYGYTF. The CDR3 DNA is TGTGCCAGCAGTGAAAAGAGACAGGGGAACTATGGCTACACCTTC.

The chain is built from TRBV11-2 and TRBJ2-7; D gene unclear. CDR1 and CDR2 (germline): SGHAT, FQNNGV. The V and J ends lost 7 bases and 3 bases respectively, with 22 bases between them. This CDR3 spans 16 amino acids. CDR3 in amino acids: CASIPPGPPSFYEQYF. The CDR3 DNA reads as TGTGCCAGCATCCCTCCAGGACCGCCATCTTTCTACGAGCAGTACTTC.

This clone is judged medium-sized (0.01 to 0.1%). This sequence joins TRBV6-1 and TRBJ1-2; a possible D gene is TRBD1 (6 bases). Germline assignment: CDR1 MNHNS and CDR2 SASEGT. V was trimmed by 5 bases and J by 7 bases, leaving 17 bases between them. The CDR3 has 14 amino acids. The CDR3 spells CASSRSRGARGYTF. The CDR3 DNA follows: TGTGCCAGCAGTCGGAGTCGGGGGGCACGTGGCTACACCTTC.

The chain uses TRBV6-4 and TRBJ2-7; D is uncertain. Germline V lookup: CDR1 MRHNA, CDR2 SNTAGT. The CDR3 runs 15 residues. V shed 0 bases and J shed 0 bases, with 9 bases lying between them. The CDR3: CASSDSILSSYEQYV. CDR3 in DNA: TGTGCCAGCAGTGACTCGATTCTTAGCTCCTACGAGCAGTACGTC.

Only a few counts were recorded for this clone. The CDR3 sequence: CASSLYPGEETQYF. The CDR3 nucleotides are TGTGCCAGCAGCTTATACCCAGGGGAAGAGACCCAGTACTTC. This chain uses TRBV5-6 with TRBJ2-5; a possible D gene is TRBD1 (6 bases). The CDR3 totals 14 residues. Looked up from germline, CDR1 is SGHDT and CDR2 is YYEEEE. V was shortened by 2 bases and J by 3 bases, with 11 bases between the two germline ends.

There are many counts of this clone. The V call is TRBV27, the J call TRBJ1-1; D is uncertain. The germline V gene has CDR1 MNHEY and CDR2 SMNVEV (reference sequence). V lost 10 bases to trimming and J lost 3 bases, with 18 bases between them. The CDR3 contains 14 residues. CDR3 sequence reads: CAIRPTAAYTEAFF. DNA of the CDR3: TGTGCCATCAGACCAACTGCGGCGTACACTGAAGCTTTCTTT.

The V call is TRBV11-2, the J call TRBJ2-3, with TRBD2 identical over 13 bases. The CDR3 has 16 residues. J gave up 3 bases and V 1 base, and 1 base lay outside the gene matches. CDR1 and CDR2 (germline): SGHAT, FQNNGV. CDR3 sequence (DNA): TGTGCCAGCAGCTTAGGGACTAGCGGGAGTACAGATACGCAGTATTTT. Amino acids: CASSLGTSGSTDTQYF.

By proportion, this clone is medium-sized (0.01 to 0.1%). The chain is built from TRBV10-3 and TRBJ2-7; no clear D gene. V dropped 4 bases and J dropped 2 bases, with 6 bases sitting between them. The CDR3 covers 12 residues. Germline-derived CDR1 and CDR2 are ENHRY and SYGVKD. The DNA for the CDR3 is TGTGCCATCAGTGGAGGTCCCTACGAGCAGTACTTC. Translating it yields CAISGGPYEQYF.

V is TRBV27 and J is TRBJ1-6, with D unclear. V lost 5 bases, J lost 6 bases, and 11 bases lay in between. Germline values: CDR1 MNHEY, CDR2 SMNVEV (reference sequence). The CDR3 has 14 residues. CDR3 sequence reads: CASSEWTSNSPLHF. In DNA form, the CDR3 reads TGTGCCAGCAGTGAATGGACCTCTAATTCACCCCTCCACTTT.

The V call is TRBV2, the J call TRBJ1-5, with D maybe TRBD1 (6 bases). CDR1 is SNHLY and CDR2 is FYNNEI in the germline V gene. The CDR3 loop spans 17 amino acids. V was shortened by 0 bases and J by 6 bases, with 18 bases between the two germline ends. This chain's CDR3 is CASSEALRGGLGQPQHF. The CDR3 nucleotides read TGTGCCAGCAGTGAAGCGCTTCGAGGGGGTCTAGGTCAGCCCCAGCATTTT.

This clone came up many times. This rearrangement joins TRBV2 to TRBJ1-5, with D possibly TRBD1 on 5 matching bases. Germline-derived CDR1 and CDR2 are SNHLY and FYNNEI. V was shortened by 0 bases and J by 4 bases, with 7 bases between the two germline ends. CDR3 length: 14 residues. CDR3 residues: CASSEAQGNQPQHF. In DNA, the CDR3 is TGTGCCAGCAGTGAAGCGCAGGGTAATCAGCCCCAGCATTTT.

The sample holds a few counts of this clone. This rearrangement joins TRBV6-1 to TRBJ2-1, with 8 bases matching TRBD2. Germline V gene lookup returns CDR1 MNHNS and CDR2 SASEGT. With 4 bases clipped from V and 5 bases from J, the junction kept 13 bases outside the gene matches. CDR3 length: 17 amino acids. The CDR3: CASSVPVSGSWNNEQFF. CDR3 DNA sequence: TGTGCCAGCAGTGTACCGGTCAGCGGGAGTTGGAACAATGAGCAGTTCTTC.

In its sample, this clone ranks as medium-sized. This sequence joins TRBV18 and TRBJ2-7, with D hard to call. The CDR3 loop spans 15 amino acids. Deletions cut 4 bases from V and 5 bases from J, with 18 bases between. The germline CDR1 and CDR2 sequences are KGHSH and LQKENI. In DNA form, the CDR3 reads TGTGCCAGCTCACTCGCCGCACCCCCAGCGAACGAGCAGTACTTC. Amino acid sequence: CASSLAAPPANEQYF.

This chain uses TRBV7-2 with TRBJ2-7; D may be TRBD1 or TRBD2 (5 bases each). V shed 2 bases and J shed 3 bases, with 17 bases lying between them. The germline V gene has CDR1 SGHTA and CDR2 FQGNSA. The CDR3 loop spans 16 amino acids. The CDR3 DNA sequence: TGTGCCAGCAGCTTACCGAAGGGGACGTACCACTACGAGCAGTACTTC. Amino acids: CASSLPKGTYHYEQYF.

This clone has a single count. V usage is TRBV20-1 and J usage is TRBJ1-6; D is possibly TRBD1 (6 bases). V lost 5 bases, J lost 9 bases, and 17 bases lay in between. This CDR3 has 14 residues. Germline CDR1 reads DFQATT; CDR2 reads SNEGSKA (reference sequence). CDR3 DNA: TGCAGTGCTGCAGAGACAGGAGGCGGTTCACCCCTCCACTTT. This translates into CSAAETGGGSPLHF.

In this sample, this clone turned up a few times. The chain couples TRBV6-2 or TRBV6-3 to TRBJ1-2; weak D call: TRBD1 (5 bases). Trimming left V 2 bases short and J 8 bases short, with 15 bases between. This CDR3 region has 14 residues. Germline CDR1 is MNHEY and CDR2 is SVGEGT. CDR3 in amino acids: CASSYGLAGTGYTF. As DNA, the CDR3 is TGTGCCAGCAGTTACGGTTTGGCAGGGACGGGCTACACCTTC.

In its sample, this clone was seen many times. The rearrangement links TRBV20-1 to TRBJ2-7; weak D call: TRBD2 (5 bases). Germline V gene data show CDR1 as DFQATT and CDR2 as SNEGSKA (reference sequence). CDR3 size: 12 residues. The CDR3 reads CALGSSSYEQYF. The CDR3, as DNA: TGCGCTTTGGGGAGTAGCAGCTACGAGCAGTACTTC.

CDR3 in amino acids: CASSFRTGRNEQFF. The CDR3 DNA reads as TGTGCCAGCAGCTTCCGGACAGGGAGGAATGAGCAGTTCTTC. The V call is TRBV7-2, the J call TRBJ2-1; 8 nucleotides align to TRBD1. Unmatched junction bases numbered 5, after V lost 3 bases and J lost 7 bases. CDR1 is SGHTA and CDR2 is FQGNSA in the germline V gene. The CDR3 runs 14 residues.

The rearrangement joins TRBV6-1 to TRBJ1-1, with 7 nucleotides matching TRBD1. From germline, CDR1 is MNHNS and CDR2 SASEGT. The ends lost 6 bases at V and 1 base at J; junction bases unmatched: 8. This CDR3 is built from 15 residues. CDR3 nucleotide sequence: TGTGCCAGCAGGTTGACAGGGACCTCGAACACTGAAGCTTTCTTT. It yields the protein CASRLTGTSNTEAFF.

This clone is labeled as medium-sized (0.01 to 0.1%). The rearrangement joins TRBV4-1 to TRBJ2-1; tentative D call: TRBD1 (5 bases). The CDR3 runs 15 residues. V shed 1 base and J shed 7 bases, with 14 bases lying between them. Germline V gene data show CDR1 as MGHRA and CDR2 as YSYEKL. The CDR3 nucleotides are TGCGCCAGCAGCCAAGGGACATTCCGAGGAAATGAGCAGTTCTTC. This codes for CASSQGTFRGNEQFF.

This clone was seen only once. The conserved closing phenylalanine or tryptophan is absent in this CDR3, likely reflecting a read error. The CDR3 coding sequence is TGCAGTGCTGAGCCCCAGGGGCGGGAGAGAGTGTACGAGCAGTACCTC. As protein: CSAEPQGRERVYEQYL. V gene TRBV20-1 combines with J gene TRBJ2-7; TRBD2 is a possible D gene (7 bases). This CDR3 spans 16 amino acids. Germline V CDR1 and CDR2: DFQATT, SNEGSKA (reference sequence). Trimming cost V 5 bases and J 4 bases, with 24 bases left between them.

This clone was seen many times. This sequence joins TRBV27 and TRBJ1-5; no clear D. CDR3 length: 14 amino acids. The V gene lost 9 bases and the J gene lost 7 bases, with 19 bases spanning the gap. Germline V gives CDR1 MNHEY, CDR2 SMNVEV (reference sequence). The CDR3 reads CASRTTIAGQPQHF. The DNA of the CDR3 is TGTGCCAGTAGGACTACTATTGCGGGCCAGCCCCAGCATTTT.

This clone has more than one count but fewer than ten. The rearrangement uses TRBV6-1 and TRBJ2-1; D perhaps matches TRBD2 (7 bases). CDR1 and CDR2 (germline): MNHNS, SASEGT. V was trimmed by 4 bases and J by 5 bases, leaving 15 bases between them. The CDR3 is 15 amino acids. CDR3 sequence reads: CASSVWWGGHNEQFF. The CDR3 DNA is TGTGCCAGCAGTGTGTGGTGGGGGGGCCACAATGAGCAGTTCTTC.

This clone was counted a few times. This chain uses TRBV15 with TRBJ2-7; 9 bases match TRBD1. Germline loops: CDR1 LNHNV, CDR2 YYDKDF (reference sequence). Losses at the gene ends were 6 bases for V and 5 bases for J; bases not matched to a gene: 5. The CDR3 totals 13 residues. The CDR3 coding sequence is TGTGCCACCAGAGGGACAGGGCTGGACGAGCAGTACTTC. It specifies CATRGTGLDEQYF.

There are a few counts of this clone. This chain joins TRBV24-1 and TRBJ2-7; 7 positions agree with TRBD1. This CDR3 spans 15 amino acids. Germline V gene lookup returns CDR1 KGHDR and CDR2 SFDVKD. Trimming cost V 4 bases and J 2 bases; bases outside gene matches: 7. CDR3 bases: TGTGCCACCAGTGACTCTAGACAGGGCCCCTACGAGCAGTACTTC. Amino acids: CATSDSRQGPYEQYF.

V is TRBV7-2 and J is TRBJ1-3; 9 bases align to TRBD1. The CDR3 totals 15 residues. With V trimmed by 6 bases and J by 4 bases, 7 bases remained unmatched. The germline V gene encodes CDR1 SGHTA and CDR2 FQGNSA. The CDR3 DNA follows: TGTGCCAGCAGACCACAGGGGGCTGTCGGAAACACCATATATTTT. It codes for CASRPQGAVGNTIYF.

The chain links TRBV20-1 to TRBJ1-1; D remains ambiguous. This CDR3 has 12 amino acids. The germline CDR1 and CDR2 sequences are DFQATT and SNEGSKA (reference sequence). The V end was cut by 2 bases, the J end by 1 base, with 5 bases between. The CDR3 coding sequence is TGCAGTGCTAGACAGCCGAACACTGAAGCTTTCTTT. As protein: CSARQPNTEAFF.

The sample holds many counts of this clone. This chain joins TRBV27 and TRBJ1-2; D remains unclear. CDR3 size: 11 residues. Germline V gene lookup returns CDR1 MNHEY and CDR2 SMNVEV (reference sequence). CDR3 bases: TGTGCGACGCGTCTGGGCTATGGCTACACCTTC. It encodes CATRLGYGYTF.